This T cell receptor beta chain appears in the sequencing data of a study of T cells in Graves' hyperthyroidism and ophthalmopathy. Details on this clonotype: Its antigen remains unknown.

Amplified regions were TCR beta CDR3 sequences from RNA transcripts. The primer set for the first-round RT-PCR of the TCR CDR3 was HTBI. A single record per CDR3 protein comes from TCRdb applying MiXCR to the multiplex PCR reads. The table lists more than 500,000 distinct CDR3 sequences, roughly 46% of them singletons. Study-level findings and limits: In blood, most of the thyroid clonotypes expanded above 0.001 were also present.

The CDR3 length is 14 residues. V lost 1 base, J lost 3 bases, and 9 bases lay in between. CDR1 is SEHNR, CDR2 FQNEAQ, per germline (reference sequence). This clonotype originated in an adult woman with Graves' disease, either hyperthyroidism or ophthalmopathy (not recorded which). The rearrangement joins TRBV7-9 to TRBJ1-2; D ambiguous. Material for sequencing was peripheral blood or thyroid tissue (not recorded which). The chain's CDR3 is CASSLVTYDYGYTF. CDR3 nucleotides: TGTGCCAGCAGCTTAGTTACCTACGACTATGGCTACACCTTC.